The sequence of this TCR beta chain was determined in a study of naive and memory T cell subsets. Study-wide findings and caveats: A few larger clonotypes appeared in naive repertoires, especially CD8, possibly memory cells re-expressing CD45RA. Over 85% of naive TCR sequences appeared only once, unlike memory subsets.

CDR1 is MNHNS and CDR2 is SASEGT in the germline V gene. This CDR3 is 14 amino acids long. The V and J ends lost 6 bases and 1 base respectively, with 12 bases between them. Details on this clonotype: The antigen remains unidentified.

Two oligonucleotides, mixed equimolar, formed the beta constant-region primer covering TRBC1 and TRBC2. The ligated cDNA underwent four PCR rounds using SP2 and nested alpha and beta constant-region primers. A 12-nucleotide UMI and the SP2 primer were added to the cDNA 3' end by oligonucleotide ligation. TCRdb re-called the UMI-ligation and nested PCR reads with MiXCR, one entry per CDR3 protein. The sample yields about 150,000 distinct CDR3 sequences, approximately 22% seen once. The sequence derives from a human donor in good health. The chain couples TRBV6-1 to TRBJ1-1, with D unclear. The source material was naive CD4+ T cells from blood. The CDR3 protein is CASSPFIGNTEAFF. The CDR3 DNA sequence: TGTGCCAGCAGCCCCTTTATAGGGAACACTGAAGCTTTCTTT.